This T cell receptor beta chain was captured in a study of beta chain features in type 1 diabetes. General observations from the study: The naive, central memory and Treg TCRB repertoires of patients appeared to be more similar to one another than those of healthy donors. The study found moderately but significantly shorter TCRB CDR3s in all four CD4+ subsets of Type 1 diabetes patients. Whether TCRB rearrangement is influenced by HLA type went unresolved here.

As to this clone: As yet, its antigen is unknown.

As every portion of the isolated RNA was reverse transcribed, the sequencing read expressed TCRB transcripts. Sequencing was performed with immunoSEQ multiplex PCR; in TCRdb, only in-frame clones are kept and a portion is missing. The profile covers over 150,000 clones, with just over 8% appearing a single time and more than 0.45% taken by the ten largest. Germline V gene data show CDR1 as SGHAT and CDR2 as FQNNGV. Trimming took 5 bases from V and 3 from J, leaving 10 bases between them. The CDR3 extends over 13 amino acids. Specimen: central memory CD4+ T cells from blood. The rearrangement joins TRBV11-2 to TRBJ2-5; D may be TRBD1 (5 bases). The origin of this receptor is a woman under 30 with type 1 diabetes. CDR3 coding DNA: TGTGCCAGCAGCCTCTCGACAGAAGAGACCCAGTACTTC. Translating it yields CASSLSTEETQYF.